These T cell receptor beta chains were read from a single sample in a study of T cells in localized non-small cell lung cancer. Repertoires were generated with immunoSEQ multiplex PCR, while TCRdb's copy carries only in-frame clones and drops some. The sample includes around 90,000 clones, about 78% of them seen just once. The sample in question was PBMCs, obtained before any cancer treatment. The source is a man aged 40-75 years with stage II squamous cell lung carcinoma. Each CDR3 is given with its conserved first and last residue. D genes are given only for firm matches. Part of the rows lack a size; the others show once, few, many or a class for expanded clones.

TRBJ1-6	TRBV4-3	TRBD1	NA	CASSQTQGGNNSPLHF	TGCGCCAGCAGCCAAACACAGGGGGGGAATAATTCACCCCTCCACTTT
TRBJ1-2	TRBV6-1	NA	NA	CASSESGPYGYTF	TGTGCCAGCAGTGAGTCAGGGCCCTATGGCTACACCTTC
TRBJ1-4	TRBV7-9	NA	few	CASSLRRSGEKLFF	TGTGCCAGCAGCTTAAGGCGATCAGGTGAAAAACTGTTTTTT
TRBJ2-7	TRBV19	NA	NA	CASSISINARGEQYF	TGTGCCAGTAGTATTAGCATCAATGCCCGCGGGGAGCAGTACTTC
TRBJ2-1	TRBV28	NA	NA	CASSFNAAPSLDEQFF	TGTGCCAGCAGTTTTAACGCGGCTCCTAGCCTTGATGAGCAGTTCTTC
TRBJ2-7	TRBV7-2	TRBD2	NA	CASSLETSGSHEQYF	TGTGCCAGCAGCTTAGAGACTAGCGGGAGCCACGAGCAGTACTTC
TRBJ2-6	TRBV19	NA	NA	CASSIDRSSGANVLTF	TGTGCCAGTAGTATAGACCGCAGCTCTGGGGCCAACGTCCTGACTTTC
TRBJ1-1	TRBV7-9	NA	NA	CASCAGAWNTEAFF	TGTGCCAGCTGTGCGGGGGCCTGGAACACTGAAGCTTTCTTT
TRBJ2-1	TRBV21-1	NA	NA	CASRTGPGDEQFF	TGTGCCAGCAGGACGGGGCCCGGCGATGAGCAGTTCTTC
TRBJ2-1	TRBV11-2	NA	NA	CASSFHISLYNEQFF	TGTGCCAGCAGCTTCCATATCAGCCTCTACAATGAGCAGTTCTTC
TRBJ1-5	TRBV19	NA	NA	CASSSTGFRNRNQPQHF	TGTGCCAGTAGTTCTACAGGATTTCGGAACCGCAATCAGCCCCAGCATTTT
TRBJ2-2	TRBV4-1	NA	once	CASSQDPGRVNTGELFF	TGCGCCAGCAGCCAAGACCCTGGACGGGTAAACACCGGGGAGCTGTTTTTT
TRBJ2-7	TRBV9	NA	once	CASPQETENYEQYF	TGTGCCAGCCCCCAGGAGACTGAGAACTACGAGCAGTACTTC
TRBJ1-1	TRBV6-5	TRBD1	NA	CASFQTGGLGAFF	TGTGCCAGCTTCCAGACAGGGGGCCTTGGAGCTTTCTTT
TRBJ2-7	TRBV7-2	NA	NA	CASSFIGQNSYEQYF	TGTGCCAGCAGCTTCATAGGACAGAATTCCTACGAGCAGTACTTC
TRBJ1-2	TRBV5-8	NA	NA	CASSLLPGANYGYTF	TGTGCCAGCAGCTTGTTGCCAGGGGCTAACTATGGCTACACCTTC
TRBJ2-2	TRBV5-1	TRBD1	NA	CASSLNRGTGELFF	TGCGCCAGCAGCTTGAACAGGGGCACCGGGGAGCTGTTTTTT
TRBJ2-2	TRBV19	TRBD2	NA	CASSLAGVPGELFF	TGTGCCAGTAGTTTAGCGGGAGTCCCCGGGGAGCTGTTTTTT
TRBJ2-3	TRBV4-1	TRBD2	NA	CASSPLRSGTTDTQYF	TGCGCCAGCAGCCCCCTGCGAAGCGGGACTACAGATACGCAGTATTTT
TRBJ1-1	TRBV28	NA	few	CASRFGEPNTEAFF	TGTGCCAGCAGGTTCGGAGAACCGAACACTGAAGCTTTCTTT
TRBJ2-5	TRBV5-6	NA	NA	CASSDRAWGETQYF	TGTGCCAGCAGCGACCGGGCTTGGGGGGAGACCCAGTACTTC
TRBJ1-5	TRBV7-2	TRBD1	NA	CASSYRGHGQPQHF	TGTGCCAGCAGCTACAGGGGGCATGGTCAGCCCCAGCATTTT
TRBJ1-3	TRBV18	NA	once	CASSPDISGNTIYF	TGTGCCAGCTCACCGGACATCTCTGGAAACACCATATATTTT
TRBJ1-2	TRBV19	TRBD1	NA	CASSQSQGRGFYGYTF	TGTGCCAGTAGCCAGTCACAGGGGCGCGGCTTCTATGGCTACACCTTC
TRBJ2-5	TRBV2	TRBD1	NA	CASRPDRGETQYF	TGTGCCAGCAGACCTGACAGGGGAGAGACCCAGTACTTC
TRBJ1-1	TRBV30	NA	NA	CAWGAEMNTEAFF	TGTGCCTGGGGGGCGGAGATGAACACTGAAGCTTTCTTT
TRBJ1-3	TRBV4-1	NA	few	CASSSPKSGNTIYF	TGCGCCAGCAGCTCCCCCAAATCCGGAAACACCATATATTTT
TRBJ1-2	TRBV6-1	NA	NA	CASLPGHGANYGYTF	TGTGCCAGCCTCCCAGGGCATGGGGCTAACTATGGCTACACCTTC
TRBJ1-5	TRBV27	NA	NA	CASSLVPNQPQHF	TGTGCCAGCAGTCTGGTGCCAAATCAGCCCCAGCATTTT
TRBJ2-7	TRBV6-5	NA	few	CASSYVQGGYEQYF	TGTGCCAGCAGTTACGTCCAGGGGGGCTACGAGCAGTACTTC
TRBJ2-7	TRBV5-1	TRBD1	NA	CASSRTGERYEQYF	TGCGCCAGCAGCAGAACAGGGGAAAGGTACGAGCAGTACTTC
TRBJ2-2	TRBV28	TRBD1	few	CASSRQGAAGELFF	TGTGCCAGCAGCCGACAGGGGGCCGCCGGGGAGCTGTTTTTT
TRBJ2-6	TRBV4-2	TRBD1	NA	CASSFQPGQGAAGANVLTF	TGTGCCAGCAGCTTTCAACCGGGACAGGGGGCAGCTGGGGCCAACGTCCTGACTTTC
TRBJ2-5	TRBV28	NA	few	CASSLFLLEAETQYF	TGTGCCAGCAGTTTATTTCTACTAGAGGCAGAGACCCAGTACTTC
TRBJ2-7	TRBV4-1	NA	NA	CASSRDTTYEQYF	TGCGCCAGCAGCCGGGACACCACCTACGAGCAGTACTTC
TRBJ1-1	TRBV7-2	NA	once	CASSLTYTEAFF	TGTGCCAGCAGCCTTACCTACACTGAAGCTTTCTTT
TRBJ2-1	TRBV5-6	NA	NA	CASTNMATSYNEQFF	TGTGCCAGCACAAACATGGCCACGTCCTACAATGAGCAGTTCTTC
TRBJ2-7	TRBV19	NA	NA	CASSIGGGTEQYF	TGTGCCAGTAGTATTGGGGGCGGCACCGAGCAGTACTTC
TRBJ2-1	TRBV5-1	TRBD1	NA	CASSLMGQYNEQFF	TGCGCCAGCAGCTTGATGGGACAGTACAATGAGCAGTTCTTC
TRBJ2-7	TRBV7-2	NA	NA	CASSLGSSSYEQYF	TGTGCCAGCAGCTTAGGATCCTCCTCCTACGAGCAGTACTTC
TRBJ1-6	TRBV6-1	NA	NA	CASSAGGLVSYNSPLHF	TGTGCCAGCAGTGCGGGAGGCTTAGTCTCCTATAATTCACCCCTCCACTTT
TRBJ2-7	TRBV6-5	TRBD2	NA	CASSQSPSGSYEQYF	TGTGCCAGCAGCCAATCCCCTAGCGGGAGCTACGAGCAGTACTTC
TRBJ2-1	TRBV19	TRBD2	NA	CASSIYGRAGDEQFF	TGTGCCAGTAGTATTTACGGGAGGGCCGGGGATGAGCAGTTCTTC
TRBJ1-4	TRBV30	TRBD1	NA	CAWKKRQGATEKLFF	TGTGCCTGGAAAAAGCGACAGGGGGCGACGGAAAAACTGTTTTTT
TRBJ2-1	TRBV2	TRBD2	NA	CASSLGLAGGGYEQFF	TGTGCCAGCAGTCTGGGACTAGCGGGAGGGGGCTATGAGCAGTTCTTC
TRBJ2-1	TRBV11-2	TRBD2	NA	CASSLGGEGYNEQFF	TGTGCCAGCAGCTTAGGGGGGGAGGGCTACAATGAGCAGTTCTTC
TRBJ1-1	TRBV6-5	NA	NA	CASRDGWGTEAFF	TGTGCCAGCAGAGACGGGTGGGGCACTGAAGCTTTCTTT
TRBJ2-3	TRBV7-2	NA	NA	CASSLGGLSTDTQYF	TGTGCCAGCAGCTTAGGAGGTCTGAGCACAGATACGCAGTATTTT
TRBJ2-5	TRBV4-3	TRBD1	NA	CASSQARTGGQETQYF	TGCGCCAGCAGCCAAGCCCGGACAGGGGGCCAAGAGACCCAGTACTTC
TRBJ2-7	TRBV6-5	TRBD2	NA	CASSWTSGGSASEQYF	TGTGCCAGCAGTTGGACTAGCGGGGGGTCTGCGAGCGAGCAGTACTTC
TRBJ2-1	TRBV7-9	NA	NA	CASSLVPQSSYNEQFF	TGTGCCAGCAGCTTAGTTCCCCAAAGCTCCTACAATGAGCAGTTCTTC
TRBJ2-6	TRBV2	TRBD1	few	CASSEGRGFSGANVLTF	TGTGCCAGCAGTGAGGGCAGGGGGTTCTCTGGGGCCAACGTCCTGACTTTC
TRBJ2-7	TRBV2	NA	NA	CASSEGSLGYEQYF	TGTGCCAGCAGTGAGGGCAGTTTGGGATACGAGCAGTACTTC